This TCR beta chain was identified in a study of low-dose radiotherapy and immunotherapy resistance in tumors. The wider study: Patients of Cohort 1 had 0.5 Gy fractions every 2 weeks, which summed to 6.5 Gy. Starting cycle 1 day 1, oral aspirin 300 mg was given daily for four cycles. Cohort 2 patients were irradiated with 1 Gy every two weeks, reaching 13 Gy over 26 weeks.

Time point specified: before trial treatment. Every donor's regimen consisted of nivolumab, ipilimumab, aspirin, low-dose cyclophosphamide and low-dose radiotherapy. With 3 bases clipped from V and 7 bases from J, the junction kept 10 bases outside the gene matches. The V gene's germline CDR1 is MDHEN and CDR2 SYDVKM. The CDR3 consists of 15 residues. Alpha- and beta-chain coverage of first-strand cDNA came from TRAV- and TRBV-specific primers. TCR amplification used roughly 18 PCR cycles, a constant-region primer and a V-primer adapter. TCRdb recomputed calls from the reads with MiXCR, one row per CDR3 protein. The table lists almost 40,000 distinct CDR3 sequences, roughly a third of them singletons.

This sequence was found in a male donor with gallbladder cancer. The sample in question was PBMCs, obtained before treatment. V and J are TRBV28 and TRBJ2-3; 7 nucleotides line up with TRBD2. The DNA of the CDR3 is TGTGCCAGCAGTTTGGCTGAGCGGGGCCGGAATACGCAGTATTTT. Translation: CASSLAERGRNTQYF.